In this sample, the clone carrying this TCR beta chain turned up a few times. This sample is drawn from a study of blood T cell repertoires in COVID-19. The V and J ends lost 5 bases and 7 bases, in that order; junction bases with no gene match: 9. This CDR3 region has 16 residues. Germline V gene data show CDR1 as SEHNR and CDR2 as FQNEAQ (reference sequence). Sequenced by immunoSEQ multiplex PCR; TCRdb stores in-frame clones only, minus some. The table lists 120,000 or so clones, 88% of them singletons. This clonotype originated in a human donor in a cohort sampled during active COVID-19. The chain couples TRBV7-9 to TRBJ2-2, with 11 bases identical to TRBD2. Sequencing was done on a sample of peripheral blood. CDR3: CASSRTSGRGNGELFF. CDR3 in DNA: TGTGCCAGCAGCAGAACTAGCGGGAGAGGTAACGGGGAGCTGTTTTTT.